A single T cell receptor (beta chain) is shown here with its context. These data come from a study of blood T cell repertoires in COVID-19. Study-level background: There were acute and convalescent COVID-19 samples, and they came from the United States, Italy and Spain. PBMCs, B-cell-depleted T cells, or T cells provided the cDNA or gDNA that made up the material.

The authors' processing: Amplification of reference gene primers provided the estimated nucleated cell counts. The repertoire was sequenced with immunoSEQ multiplex PCR; TCRdb's copy has only in-frame clones and lacks some. V and J calls and clone size come straight from that table; D and trimming were deduced from the DNA. The table includes approximately 300,000 clones, 86% detected once. There are 12 residues in the CDR3. V shed 6 bases, J shed 5 bases, and the junction held 3 bases outside the gene matches. Germline V gene data show CDR1 as MDHEN and CDR2 as SYDVKM. This clonotype was sampled from a woman in her forties or fifties with acute or convalescent COVID-19. The sequenced sample consisted of peripheral blood. This chain links TRBV28 with TRBJ2-5, with 7 bases identical to TRBD1. DNA of the CDR3: TGTGCCAGCAGGACAGGGTGGGAGACCCAGTACTTC. Amino acid sequence: CASRTGWETQYF.